The rows below give T cell receptor beta chains drawn from one sample of a study of shared clonotypes between healthy human individuals. The assay was immunoSEQ multiplex PCR, and TCRdb's table has in-frame clones only and misses some. In the table there are some 2.3 million clones, 85% to 95% of which are singletons. Input material: naive CD4+ T cells from PBMCs. The receptors here all came from a man younger than 35 in good health. Some clones in this sample may be carry-over from other donors' samples. Each CDR3 is given with its conserved first and last residue. The D gene is left open where the match is weak. Clone size appears in some rows only: once, few, many, or a class for an expanded clone.

j_gene | d_gene | v_gene | abundance | CDR3aa | CDR3nt
TRBJ2-7 | - | TRBV27 | - | CASSNWGVPSYEQYF | TGTGCCAGCAGTAACTGGGGGGTCCCCTCCTACGAGCAGTACTTC
TRBJ2-5 | TRBD1 | TRBV7-8 | - | CASSLRGPSQETQYF | TGTGCCAGCAGCTTAAGGGGGCCTTCCCAAGAGACCCAGTACTTC
TRBJ1-2 | - | TRBV7-3 | - | CASSFGGRVGYTF | TGTGCCAGCAGCTTCGGGGGGCGTGTTGGCTACACCTTC
TRBJ2-5 | TRBD1 | TRBV5-6 | - | CASSGLQGPGETQYF | TGTGCCAGCAGCGGATTACAGGGGCCAGGGGAGACCCAGTACTTC
TRBJ1-2 | TRBD1 | TRBV5-1 | - | CASSLPDRNYGYTF | TGCGCCAGCAGCCTACCGGACAGGAATTATGGCTACACCTTC
TRBJ2-5 | - | TRBV18 | once | CASSLSSYNGRETQYF | TGTGCCAGCTCACTCAGTTCTTACAACGGACGGGAGACCCAGTACTTC
TRBJ2-2 | - | TRBV5-5 | - | CACGLGTWSGELFF | TGTGCCTGTGGTCTGGGGACATGGTCCGGGGAGCTGTTTTTT
TRBJ1-1 | TRBD1 | TRBV5-1 | - | CASSWGQGAGTEAFF | TGCGCCAGCAGCTGGGGACAGGGGGCAGGCACTGAAGCTTTCTTT
TRBJ1-5 | - | TRBV30 | few | CAWSVAAAGQPQHF | TGTGCCTGGAGTGTAGCGGCTGCGGGTCAGCCCCAGCATTTT
TRBJ1-2 | - | TRBV19 | - | CASSRRGNYGYTF | TGTGCCAGTAGTAGGAGAGGGAACTATGGCTACACCTTC
TRBJ2-7 | - | TRBV5-5 | - | CASSYGRGLTEQYF | TGTGCCAGCAGCTACGGCAGGGGATTGACCGAGCAGTACTTC
TRBJ1-2 | - | TRBV20-1 | - | CSARSHYGYTF | TGCAGTGCTAGAAGTCACTATGGCTACACCTTC
TRBJ1-2 | - | TRBV15 | - | CATSATLDSYGYTF | TGTGCCACCAGTGCTACACTAGACAGCTATGGCTACACCTTC
TRBJ2-2 | - | TRBV27 | - | CASSFNGANTGELFF | TGTGCCAGCAGTTTCAATGGGGCAAACACCGGGGAGCTGTTTTTT